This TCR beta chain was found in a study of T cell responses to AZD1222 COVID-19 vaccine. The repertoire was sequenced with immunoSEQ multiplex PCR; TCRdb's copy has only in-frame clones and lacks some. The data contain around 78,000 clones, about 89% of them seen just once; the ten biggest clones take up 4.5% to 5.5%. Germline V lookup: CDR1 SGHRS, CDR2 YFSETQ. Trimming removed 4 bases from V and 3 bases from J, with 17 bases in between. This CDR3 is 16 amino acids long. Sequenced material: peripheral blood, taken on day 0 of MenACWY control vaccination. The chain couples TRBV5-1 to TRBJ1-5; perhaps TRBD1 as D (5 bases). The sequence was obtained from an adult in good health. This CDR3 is CASSPDGGTNNQPQHF. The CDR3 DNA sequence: TGCGCCAGCAGCCCGGACGGGGGTACGAACAATCAGCCCCAGCATTTT. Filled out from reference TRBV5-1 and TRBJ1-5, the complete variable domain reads KAGVTQTPRYLIKTRGQQVTLSCSPISGHRSVSWYQQTPGQGLQFLFEYFSETQRNKGNFPGRFSGRQFSNSRSEMNVSTLELGDSALYLCASSPDGGTNNQPQHFGDGTRLSIL.